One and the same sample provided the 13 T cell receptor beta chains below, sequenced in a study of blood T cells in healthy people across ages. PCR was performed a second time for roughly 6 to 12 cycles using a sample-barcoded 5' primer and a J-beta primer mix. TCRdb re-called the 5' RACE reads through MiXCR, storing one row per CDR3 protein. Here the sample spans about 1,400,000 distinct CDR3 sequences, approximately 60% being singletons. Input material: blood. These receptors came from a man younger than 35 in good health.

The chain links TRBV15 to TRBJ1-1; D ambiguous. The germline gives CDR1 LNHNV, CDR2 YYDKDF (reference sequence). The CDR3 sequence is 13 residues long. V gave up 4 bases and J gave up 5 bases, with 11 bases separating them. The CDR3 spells CATSTDTGTEAFF. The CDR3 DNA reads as TGTGCCACCAGCACCGATACGGGGACTGAAGCTTTCTTT.

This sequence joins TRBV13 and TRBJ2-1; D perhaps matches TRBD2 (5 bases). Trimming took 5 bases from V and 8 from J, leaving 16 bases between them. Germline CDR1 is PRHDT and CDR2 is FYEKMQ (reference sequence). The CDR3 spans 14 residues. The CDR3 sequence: CASSVSGLSDEQFF. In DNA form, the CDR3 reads TGTGCCAGCAGCGTGAGCGGCTTGTCTGATGAGCAGTTCTTC.

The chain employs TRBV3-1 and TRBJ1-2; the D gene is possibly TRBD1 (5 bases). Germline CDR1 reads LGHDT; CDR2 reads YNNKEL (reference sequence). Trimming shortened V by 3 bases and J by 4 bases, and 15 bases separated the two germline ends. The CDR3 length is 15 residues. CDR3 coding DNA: TGTGCCAGCAGCCACCTGGGGGGATTCACCTATGGCTACACCTTC. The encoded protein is CASSHLGGFTYGYTF. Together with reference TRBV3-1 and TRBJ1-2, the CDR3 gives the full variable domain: DTAVSQTPKYLVTQMGNDKSIKCEQNLGHDTMYWYKQDSKKFLKIMFSYNNKELIINETVPNRFSPKSPDKAHLNLHINSLELGDSAVYFCASSHLGGFTYGYTFGSGTRLTVV.

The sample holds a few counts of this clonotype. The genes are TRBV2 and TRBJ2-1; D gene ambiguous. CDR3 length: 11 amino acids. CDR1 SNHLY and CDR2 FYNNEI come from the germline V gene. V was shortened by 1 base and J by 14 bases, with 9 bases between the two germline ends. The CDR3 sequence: CASSEDWNKFF. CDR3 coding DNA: TGTGCCAGCAGTGAAGACTGGAATAAGTTCTTC.

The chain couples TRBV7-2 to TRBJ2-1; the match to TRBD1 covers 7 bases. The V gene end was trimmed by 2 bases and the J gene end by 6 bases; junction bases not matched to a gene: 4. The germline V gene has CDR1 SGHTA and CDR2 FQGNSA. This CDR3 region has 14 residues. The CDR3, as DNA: TGTGCCAGCAGCTTAAATAACAGGGGCAATGAGCAGTTCTTC. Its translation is CASSLNNRGNEQFF.

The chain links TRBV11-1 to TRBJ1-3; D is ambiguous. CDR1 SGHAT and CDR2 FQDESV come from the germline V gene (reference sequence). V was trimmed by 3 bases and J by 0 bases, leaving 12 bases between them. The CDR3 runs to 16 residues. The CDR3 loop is CASSLETSISGNTIYF. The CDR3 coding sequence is TGTGCCAGCAGCTTGGAAACCTCGATCTCTGGAAACACCATATATTTT.

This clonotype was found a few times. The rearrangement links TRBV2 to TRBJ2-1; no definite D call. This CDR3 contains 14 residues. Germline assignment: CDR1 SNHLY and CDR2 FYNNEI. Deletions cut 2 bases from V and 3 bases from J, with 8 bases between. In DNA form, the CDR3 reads TGTGCCAGCAGTGAACGGCCAGGCTACAATGAGCAGTTCTTC. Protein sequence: CASSERPGYNEQFF.

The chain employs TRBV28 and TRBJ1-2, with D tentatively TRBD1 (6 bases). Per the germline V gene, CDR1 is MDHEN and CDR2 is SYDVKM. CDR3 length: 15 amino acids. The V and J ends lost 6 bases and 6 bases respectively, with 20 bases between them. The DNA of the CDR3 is TGTGCCAGCAGAGCTCCGGGACAAGGATTTCATGGCTACACCTTC. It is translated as CASRAPGQGFHGYTF.

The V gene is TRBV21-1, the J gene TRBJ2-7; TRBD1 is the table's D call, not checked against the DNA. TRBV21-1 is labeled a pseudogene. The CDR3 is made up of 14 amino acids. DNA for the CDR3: TGTGCCAGCAGCACGGGACAGCACCACTACGAGCAGTACTTC. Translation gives CASSTGQHHYEQYF.

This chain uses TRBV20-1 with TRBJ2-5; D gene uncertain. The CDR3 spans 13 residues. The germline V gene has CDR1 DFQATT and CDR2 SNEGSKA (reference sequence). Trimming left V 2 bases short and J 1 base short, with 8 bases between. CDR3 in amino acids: CSARRTLQETQYF. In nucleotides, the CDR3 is TGCAGTGCTAGACGTACACTCCAAGAGACCCAGTACTTC.

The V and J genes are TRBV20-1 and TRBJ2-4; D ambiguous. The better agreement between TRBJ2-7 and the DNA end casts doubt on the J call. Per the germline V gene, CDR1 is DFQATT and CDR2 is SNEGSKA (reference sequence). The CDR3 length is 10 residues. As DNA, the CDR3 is TGCAGTGCTAGTATGTACGAGCAGTACTTC. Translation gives CSASMYEQYF.

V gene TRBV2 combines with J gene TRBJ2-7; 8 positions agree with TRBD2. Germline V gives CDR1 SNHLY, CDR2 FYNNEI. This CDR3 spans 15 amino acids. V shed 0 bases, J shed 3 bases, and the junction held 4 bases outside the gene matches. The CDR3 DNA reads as TGTGCCAGCAGTGAAGCTGGCGGGGGGAGCTACGAGCAGTACTTC. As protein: CASSEAGGGSYEQYF.

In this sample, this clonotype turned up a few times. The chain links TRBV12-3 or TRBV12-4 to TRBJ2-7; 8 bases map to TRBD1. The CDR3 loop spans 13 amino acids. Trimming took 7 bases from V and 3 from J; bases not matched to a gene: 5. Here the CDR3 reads CASTGQGFYEQYF. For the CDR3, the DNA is TGTGCCAGCACAGGACAGGGTTTCTACGAGCAGTACTTC.